This T cell receptor beta chain comes out of a study of blood T cell repertoires in COVID-19. As for the study in general: The samples span acute and convalescent COVID-19 from the United States, Italy and Spain. Sample material is recorded as cDNA or gDNA derived from T cells, B-cell-depleted T cells, or PBMCs.

Original methodology: Quantification of nucleated cells was approximated via reference gene primer amplification. Assay used: immunoSEQ multiplex PCR; TCRdb lists only in-frame clones, some missing. The V and J calls and clone size were taken over from that table, and D and trimming were inferred from the DNA. The sample has about 200,000 clones, roughly 88% seen once. There are 14 residues in the CDR3. The germline gives CDR1 SGHTA, CDR2 FQGTGA. V lost 4 bases to trimming and J lost 5 bases; unmatched junction nucleotides: 2. The sequencing sample was made of peripheral blood. The clonotype was recovered from a human donor with active or convalescent COVID-19. The donor label of this sample is uncertain. The chain is built from TRBV7-3 and TRBJ2-7, with 13 bases fitting TRBD2. The CDR3 region is CASSSGLAGDEQYF. The CDR3 DNA is TGTGCCAGCAGCTCTGGACTAGCGGGAGACGAGCAGTACTTC.